The 23 T cell receptor beta chains below all came from one sample that was sequenced in a study of tumor and adjacent non-tumor tissue in lung cancer. No cell sorting was done before RNA was extracted from the tissue. Distant lung tissue was collected more than 3 cm away from the tumor edge. A modified ARM-PCR protocol with three rounds of nested PCR amplified TCRbeta. TCRdb re-called the multiplex PCR reads through MiXCR, storing one row per CDR3 protein. The sample holds some 80,000 distinct CDR3 sequences, around 82% seen once. Sequenced: distant non-tumor lung tissue. All receptors come from a woman between 50 and 59 years old with non-small cell lung cancer.

This clonotype occurred many times. This chain connects TRBV4-2 to TRBJ2-5; 11 bases are shared with TRBD2. Trimming removed 4 bases from V and 0 bases from J; junction bases left unmatched: 4. Germline V gene data show CDR1 as LGHNA and CDR2 as YNFKEQ. CDR3 length: 16 amino acids. The CDR3 sequence: CASSPRLAGNQETQYF. For the CDR3, the DNA is TGTGCCAGCAGCCCTCGACTAGCGGGGAACCAAGAGACCCAGTACTTC.

The chain combines TRBV29-1 with TRBJ2-3; D possibly uses TRBD1 or TRBD2 (5 bases each). Deletions cut 7 bases from V and 4 bases from J, with 15 bases between. The CDR3 extends over 13 amino acids. Looked up from germline, CDR1 is SQVTM and CDR2 is ANQGSEA. CDR3 sequence (DNA): TGCAGCGCCGGTGCCTTGGGGGCAGATACGCAGTATTTT. This sequence encodes CSAGALGADTQYF.

For this clonotype: An end of the junction does not agree with germline; a read error may underlie this. DNA of the CDR3: TGTGTCAGCAGCTTAGGTATAAGGGTTGAGACAGATACGCAATATTTT. It is translated as CVSSLGIRVETDTQYF. The genes are TRBV11-2 and TRBJ2-3, with TRBD1 as a possible D gene (5 bases). The CDR3 sequence is 16 residues long. CDR1 SGHAT and CDR2 FQNNGV come from the germline V gene.

The rearrangement joins TRBV29-1 to TRBJ2-7; the match to TRBD1 covers 9 bases. Germline V CDR1 and CDR2: SQVTM, ANQGSEA. The trim removed 7 bases at V and 5 bases at J, leaving 15 bases unmatched. The CDR3 has 15 amino acids. In DNA form, the CDR3 reads TGCAGCGATATAGGGACAGGGAAATTATATGACGAGCAGTACTTC. As protein: CSDIGTGKLYDEQYF.

This chain connects TRBV20-1 to TRBJ2-7; 8 bases map to TRBD1. Germline CDR1 DFQATT, CDR2 SNEGSKA (reference sequence). Losses at the gene ends were 3 bases for V and 11 bases for J; bases not matched to a gene: 18. The CDR3 length is 15 residues. Written as DNA, the CDR3 is TGCAGTGCTAGGTCCTCAGGGGGCGCGGACTACAAGGAGTACTTC. The encoded protein is CSARSSGGADYKEYF.

As for this clonotype: Lacking the conserved final phenylalanine or tryptophan, this CDR3 likely reflects a read error. The CDR3 sequence is CASSPGTGNSHLHY. The CDR3 nucleotides are TGCGCCAGCAGCCCCGGGACAGGGAATTCACACCTCCACTAT. V usage is TRBV4-1 and J usage is TRBJ1-6; the match to TRBD1 covers 9 bases. The CDR3 has 14 amino acids. In germline, CDR1 is MGHRA, CDR2 YSYEKL.

With regard to this clonotype: One base away lies a much larger clone, so this may be a sequencing read error. The chain uses TRBV18 and TRBJ2-5; D gene ambiguous. V dropped 2 bases and J dropped 10 bases, with 8 bases sitting between them. The CDR3 sequence is 11 residues long. The germline V gene encodes CDR1 KGHSH and CDR2 LQKENI. CDR3 bases: TGTGCCAGCTCACCAGAACAGATCCAGTACTTC. Amino acid sequence: CASSPEQIQYF.

A word on this clonotype: The final CDR3 position lacks the conserved phenylalanine or tryptophan, pointing to a likely read error. This chain connects TRBV6-2 or TRBV6-3 to TRBJ2-2; D is unclear. Deletions cut 6 bases from V and 7 bases from J, with 15 bases between. The CDR3 is made up of 14 amino acids. Looked up from germline, CDR1 is MNHEY and CDR2 is SVGEGT. The CDR3 coding sequence is TGTGCCAGCAGGGCCCCATCCCACAGCGGGGAGCTGTTTTAT. It is translated as CASRAPSHSGELFY.

A remark on this clonotype: A much larger clone sits a single nucleotide away, making a read error possible. The DNA for the CDR3 is TGCGCCAGCAGCTTGGTTGCGCGAGACACTGAAGCTTTCTTT. Its translation is CASSLVARDTEAFF. The rearrangement joins TRBV5-1 to TRBJ1-1; D gene ambiguous. Trimming shortened V by 0 bases and J by 3 bases, and 9 bases separated the two germline ends. CDR1 is SGHRS and CDR2 is YFSETQ in the germline V gene. There are 14 residues in the CDR3.

On this clonotype itself: At one boundary the junction diverges from the germline segment, which might be a read error. This chain links TRBV12-3 or TRBV12-4 with TRBJ2-7; 7 bases agree with TRBD2. The CDR3 runs 18 residues. In DNA form, the CDR3 reads TGTACCAGCAGTTCGGGCAGGATTTTAACTAGCGCTGCCTACGAGCAGTACTTC. It translates to CTSSSGRILTSAAYEQYF.

The sample holds one count of this clonotype. Sequence at one end of the junction differs from germline and may be a read error. V is TRBV29-1 and J is TRBJ1-4; 9 nucleotides line up with TRBD1. Germline CDR1 reads SQVTM; CDR2 reads ANQGSEA. CDR3 length equals 12 residues. Written as DNA, the CDR3 is TGCGGTGTTCGACAGGGGGGTGAAAAACTGCTTTTT. Protein: CGVRQGGEKLLF.

The chain joins TRBV4-2 to TRBJ2-7; the D gene is possibly TRBD1 (5 bases). Germline lookup yields CDR1 LGHNA and CDR2 YNFKEQ. V was cut by 3 bases and J by 2 bases, with 17 bases left in between. The CDR3 extends over 16 amino acids. DNA for the CDR3: TGTGCCAGCAGCCATGTAGTAGGGGCGGCCCCCTACGAGCAGTACTTC. It encodes CASSHVVGAAPYEQYF.

Notes on this clonotype: Its ends do not fully match the called genes, so a read error is possible. The rearrangement joins TRBV4-1 to TRBJ2-7; 9 nucleotides line up with TRBD1. The end of the DNA fits TRBJ2-1 better, so the J call may be wrong. This CDR3 has 17 residues. Germline assignment: CDR1 MGHRA and CDR2 YSYEKL. The CDR3: CASSQASATGGGYEQFF. The CDR3 DNA reads TGCGCCAGCAGTCAAGCGTCCGCAACAGGGGGCGGCTATGAGCAGTTCTTC.

On this clonotype itself: Sequence at one end of the junction differs from germline and may be a read error. The chain recombines TRBV10-1 with TRBJ2-5; D may be TRBD1 or TRBD2 (5 bases each). In germline, CDR1 is WNHNN, CDR2 SYGVQD (reference sequence). This CDR3 contains 12 residues. The CDR3 region has the DNA TGCGCCAACAGTGATGGGGGAGAAACCCAGTACTTC. Translated, it gives CANSDGGETQYF.

About this clonotype: An end of the junction does not agree with germline; a read error may underlie this. V is TRBV6-2 or TRBV6-3 and J is TRBJ1-1; D is ambiguous. Germline V gene sequence: CDR1 MNHEY, CDR2 SVGEGT. The CDR3 extends over 15 amino acids. This chain's CDR3 is CASSYSIWVSTEAFF. CDR3 nucleotide sequence: TGTGCCAGCAGCTACTCGATATGGGTTAGCACTGAAGCTTTCTTT.

A remark on this clonotype: A read error is likely, as this CDR3 ends without the conserved phenylalanine or tryptophan. The chain recombines TRBV11-2 with TRBJ2-3, with TRBD2 as a possible D gene (5 bases). The CDR3 sequence is 13 residues long. CDR1 SGHAT and CDR2 FQNNGV come from the germline V gene. The CDR3 spells CASSLGSEDTQYL. CDR3 nucleotide sequence: TGTGCTAGCAGCTTAGGGTCGGAGGATACCCAGTATTTA.

On this clonotype itself: Here the CDR3 omits its conserved ending phenylalanine or tryptophan, so a read error is the likely source. CDR3 residues: CASGDQGLADASNTGELFL. CDR3 in DNA: TGTGCCAGCGGGGACCAGGGGTTAGCGGACGCCTCGAACACCGGGGAGCTGTTTCTT. The chain employs TRBV6-2 or TRBV6-3 and TRBJ2-2, with D tentatively TRBD1 or TRBD2 (6 bases each). This CDR3 is built from 19 residues. CDR1 and CDR2 from the germline V gene are MNHEY and SVGEGT. The V end lost 8 bases, the J end lost 0 bases, and 25 bases lay between the germline ends.

This clonotype was counted at least ten times. The chain is built from TRBV20-1 and TRBJ2-7, with 7 bases matching TRBD1. Germline V CDR1 and CDR2: DFQATT, SNEGSKA (reference sequence). Trimming at V came to 2 bases and at J to 6 bases, leaving 10 bases not matched to a gene. The CDR3 covers 14 residues. As DNA, the CDR3 is TGCAGTGCTAGACCTCGGAGACAGGGCCCCGAGCAGTACTTC. Translating gives CSARPRRQGPEQYF.

As concerns this clonotype: The junction departs from the called germline gene at one end, perhaps through a read error. The chain couples TRBV5-1 to TRBJ2-3; D uncertain. Germline values: CDR1 SGHRS, CDR2 YFSETQ. The CDR3 spans 16 residues. The CDR3 sequence: CASSFSGSPSTDTQYF. CDR3 sequence (DNA): TGTGCCAGCAGCTTTAGTGGCAGCCCTAGCACAGATACGCAGTATTTT.

Note on this clonotype: An end of the junction differs from the germline gene, which may be a read error. The chain joins TRBV28 to TRBJ1-2; 7 positions match TRBD1. The CDR3 sequence is 13 residues long. Germline V gives CDR1 MDHEN, CDR2 SYDVKM. DNA for the CDR3: TGTGCCAGCAAAACAGGGGATGGCTATGCCTACACCTTT. The encoded protein is CASKTGDGYAYTF.

This clonotype was observed a few times. A much larger clone sits a single nucleotide away, making a read error possible. The chain is built from TRBV5-1 and TRBJ1-1; D gene unclear. V lost 0 bases and J lost 4, with 13 bases in between. The CDR3 runs 15 residues. Germline values: CDR1 SGHRS, CDR2 YFSETQ. The CDR3 is CASSLVAREITEAFF. The DNA for the CDR3 is TGCGCCAGCAGCTTGGTTGCCAGAGAGATCACTGAAGCTTTCTTT.

The table lists this clonotype with many counts. V is TRBV12-3 or TRBV12-4 and J is TRBJ1-2; TRBD1 matches 11 bases. The V and J ends lost 3 bases and 3 bases, in that order; junction bases with no gene match: 9. The length of the CDR3 is 17 residues. CDR3: CASSFPEGQGADYGYTF. The CDR3 DNA is TGTGCCAGCAGTTTTCCAGAAGGACAGGGGGCGGACTATGGCTACACCTTC.

As concerns this clonotype: At one of its ends the junction is not consistent with the germline gene, which may arise from a read error. This chain joins TRBV12-3 or TRBV12-4 and TRBJ2-1, with D possibly being TRBD1 or TRBD2 (5 bases each). The CDR3 extends over 12 amino acids. The CDR3: CASSPGTDELFF. The DNA of the CDR3 is TGTGCCAGTAGTCCTGGGACGGATGAGCTGTTCTTC.